This entry lists 28 T cell receptor beta chains sequenced from one sample in a study of cytomegalovirus exposure and HLA in healthy donors. 60 Vbeta and 13 Jbeta primers were used in PCR. Clones were read by immunoSEQ multiplex PCR, and TCRdb kept only the in-frame ones, dropping some. The sample contains about 130,000 clones, 60% to 75% of which appear only once. The specimen sequenced was PBMCs. All receptors derive from a man aged 25 to 45 in good health and CMV-seronegative.

The chain couples TRBV10-3 to TRBJ1-2; no definite D call. This CDR3 spans 15 amino acids. V lost 0 bases and J lost 0, with 8 bases in between. The germline gives CDR1 ENHRY, CDR2 SYGVKD. CDR3 residues: CAISESHTTNYGYTF. The CDR3 DNA sequence: TGTGCCATCAGTGAGTCTCACACTACTAACTATGGCTACACCTTC.

This sequence joins TRBV11-2 and TRBJ2-3; TRBD2 matches 12 bases. The CDR3 totals 16 residues. Unmatched junction bases numbered 6, after V lost 4 bases and J lost 4 bases. Germline-derived CDR1 and CDR2 are SGHAT and FQNNGV. The CDR3 DNA follows: TGTGCCAGCAGCTCACTAGCGGGAGGCCCCGCAGATACGCAGTATTTT. This encodes CASSSLAGGPADTQYF.

The chain has TRBV19 and TRBJ1-1, with D maybe TRBD1 (5 bases). The V end lost 1 base, the J end lost 8 bases, and 8 bases lay between the germline ends. Germline V gene lookup returns CDR1 LNHDA and CDR2 SQIVND (reference sequence). This CDR3 is 12 amino acids long. The CDR3 reads CASSIGGLEAFF. As DNA, the CDR3 is TGTGCCAGTAGTATAGGGGGCCTCGAAGCTTTCTTT.

This chain links TRBV7-2 with TRBJ1-4; D gene uncertain. Germline V gene data show CDR1 as SGHTA and CDR2 as FQGNSA. V shed 5 bases and J shed 5 bases, with 12 bases lying between them. The CDR3 totals 14 residues. CDR3: CASSPDWRNEKLFF. DNA of the CDR3: TGTGCCAGCAGCCCGGACTGGAGGAATGAAAAACTGTTTTTT. Combining the CDR3 with reference TRBV7-2 and TRBJ1-4 gives the whole variable domain GAGVSQSPSNKVTEKGKDVELRCDPISGHTALYWYRQSLGQGLEFLIYFQGNSAPDKSGLPSDRFSAERTGGSVSTLTIQRTQQEDSAVYLCASSPDWRNEKLFFGSGTQLSVL.

V is TRBV7-8 and J is TRBJ2-5; possibly TRBD1 for D (5 bases). The tail of the sequence fits TRBJ2-7 better, so the J call may be wrong. The CDR3 is 15 amino acids. Germline V lookup: CDR1 SGHVS, CDR2 FQNEAQ. The CDR3 sequence: CASSLNPDTGHEQYF. CDR3 DNA: TGTGCCAGCAGCTTAAACCCGGACACCGGCCACGAGCAGTACTTC.

The gene calls are TRBV11-2 and TRBJ1-6; D remains ambiguous. Germline CDR1 reads SGHAT; CDR2 reads FQNNGV. Trimming left V 1 base short and J 7 bases short, with 11 bases between. The CDR3 runs 15 residues. In DNA form, the CDR3 reads TGTGCCAGCAGCTTAGTCGCTATCACCAATTCACCCCTCCACTTT. It encodes CASSLVAITNSPLHF.

This clone is a singleton in its sample. V and J are TRBV7-9 and TRBJ2-5; 12 bases map to TRBD2. CDR1 is SEHNR and CDR2 is FQNEAQ in the germline V gene (reference sequence). The CDR3 consists of 16 residues. With V trimmed by 5 bases and J by 7 bases, 11 bases remained unmatched. The CDR3 here is CASSPPQTSGSGTQYF. The CDR3 DNA reads as TGTGCCAGCAGCCCTCCTCAGACTAGCGGGAGTGGGACCCAGTACTTC. The full variable domain, in which reference TRBV7-9 and TRBJ2-5 provide the parts outside the CDR3, is DTGVSQNPRHKITKRGQNVTFRCDPISEHNRLYWYRQTLGQGPEFLTYFQNEAQLEKSRLLSDRFSAERPKGSFSTLEIQRTEQGDSAMYLCASSPPQTSGSGTQYFGPGTRLLVL.

The rearrangement joins TRBV19 to TRBJ1-1; TRBD1 aligns across 8 bases. This CDR3 is built from 15 residues. J gave up 1 base and V 3 bases, and 4 bases lay outside the gene matches. Germline V CDR1 and CDR2: LNHDA, SQIVND (reference sequence). CDR3 sequence: CASSMTGQGNTEAFF. For the CDR3, the DNA is TGTGCCAGTAGTATGACCGGACAGGGGAACACTGAAGCTTTCTTT.

This sequence joins TRBV7-2 and TRBJ2-2, with TRBD2 matching 8 bases. Trimming cost V 6 bases and J 4 bases; bases outside gene matches: 4. The CDR3 consists of 14 residues. The germline V gene encodes CDR1 SGHTA and CDR2 FQGNSA. CDR3: CASRLLAATGELFF. DNA for the CDR3: TGTGCCAGCAGACTACTAGCGGCCACCGGGGAGCTGTTTTTT.

V is TRBV6-6 and J is TRBJ2-7, with 9 bases lining up with TRBD1. The CDR3 runs 14 residues. Germline CDR1 reads MNHNY; CDR2 reads SVGAGI (reference sequence). The trim removed 0 bases at V and 3 bases at J, leaving 0 bases unmatched. The CDR3 loop is CASSYSTGGYEQYF. The CDR3 coding sequence is TGTGCCAGCAGTTACTCGACAGGGGGCTACGAGCAGTACTTC.

The chain recombines TRBV7-3 with TRBJ2-2; D is unresolved. Trimming removed 0 bases at V and 5 bases at J, with 22 bases between. CDR1 is SGHTA and CDR2 is FQGTGA in the germline V gene. This CDR3 contains 19 residues. For the CDR3, the DNA is TGTGCCAGCAGCTTAACGCTCCCCCGGTCCGATTCCCAAACCGGGGAGCTGTTTTTT. Encoded protein: CASSLTLPRSDSQTGELFF.

The rearrangement links TRBV30 to TRBJ1-3, with D possibly being TRBD1 (5 bases). Trimming shortened V by 2 bases and J by 4 bases, and 12 bases separated the two germline ends. In germline, CDR1 is GTSNPN, CDR2 SVGIG (reference sequence). The CDR3 is 14 residues long. CDR3 loop: CAWSTGFGGNTIYF. The CDR3 nucleotides read TGTGCCTGGAGTACAGGTTTCGGAGGAAACACCATATATTTT.

The gene calls are TRBV15 and TRBJ2-6, with D possibly being TRBD2 (5 bases). This CDR3 region has 19 residues. V lost 1 base and J 0 bases, leaving 16 bases between the germline ends. CDR1 is LNHNV and CDR2 is YYDKDF in the germline V gene (reference sequence). This chain's CDR3 is CATSRGLGVGNSGANVLTF. Written as DNA, the CDR3 is TGTGCCACCAGCAGAGGCCTCGGGGTTGGGAACTCTGGGGCCAACGTCCTGACTTTC.

This clone was counted a single time. The V call is TRBV28, the J call TRBJ1-2, with 9 bases that match TRBD1. This CDR3 spans 15 amino acids. The germline V gene has CDR1 MDHEN and CDR2 SYDVKM. V lost 6 bases, J lost 4 bases, and 9 bases stayed unmatched. This chain's CDR3 is CASRGTGWFGYGYTF. The CDR3 DNA sequence: TGTGCCAGCAGGGGGACAGGGTGGTTCGGCTATGGCTACACCTTC.

This sequence joins TRBV7-8 and TRBJ1-1, with D perhaps matching TRBD1 (5 bases). This CDR3 comprises 17 residues. Germline CDR1 and CDR2: SGHVS and FQNEAQ. Trimming shortened V by 5 bases and J by 0 bases, and 19 bases separated the two germline ends. This CDR3 reads CASSQNRHRDLNTEAFF. The CDR3 nucleotides read TGTGCCAGCAGCCAGAATAGGCATAGGGACTTGAACACTGAAGCTTTCTTT.

In its sample, this clone was seen once. V gene TRBV19 combines with J gene TRBJ1-1; TRBD1 aligns across 7 bases. Trimming removed 10 bases from V and 1 base from J; junction bases left unmatched: 6. Germline CDR1 reads LNHDA; CDR2 reads SQIVND (reference sequence). This CDR3 spans 13 amino acids. The CDR3 DNA is TGTGCCACCCAGGGGGTGGGGAACACTGAAGCTTTCTTT. Translating it yields CATQGVGNTEAFF. Using reference TRBV19 and TRBJ1-1 for the parts outside the CDR3, the full variable domain is DGGITQSPKYLFRKEGQNVTLSCEQNLNHDAMYWYRQDPGQGLRLIYYSQIVNDFQKGDIAEGYSVSREKKESFPLTVTSAQKNPTAFYLCATQGVGNTEAFFGQGTRLTVV.

The chain has TRBV5-6 and TRBJ1-1; 7 bases line up with TRBD1. Germline assignment: CDR1 SGHDT and CDR2 YYEEEE. This CDR3 region has 15 residues. The V segment lost 4 bases and the J segment 5 bases; nucleotides outside the gene matches: 11. The CDR3 protein is CASSPRQGRGTEAFF. The CDR3 region has the DNA TGTGCCAGCAGCCCTAGACAGGGAAGGGGGACTGAAGCTTTCTTT. Using reference TRBV5-6 and TRBJ1-1 for the parts outside the CDR3, the full variable domain is DAGVTQSPTHLIKTRGQQVTLRCSPKSGHDTVSWYQQALGQGPQFIFQYYEEEERQRGNFPDRFSGHQFPNYSSELNVNALLLGDSALYLCASSPRQGRGTEAFFGQGTRLTVV.

The J gene is TRBJ1-1, the V gene TRBV19; D remains ambiguous. CDR3 length equals 13 residues. Germline V gives CDR1 LNHDA, CDR2 SQIVND (reference sequence). V was pared by 5 bases and J by 0 bases, with 7 bases between. The chain's CDR3 is CASSEAVNTEAFF. CDR3 sequence (DNA): TGTGCCAGTAGTGAGGCAGTGAACACTGAAGCTTTCTTT.

This clone was seen a few times. The V and J genes are TRBV7-9 and TRBJ1-1; D is perhaps TRBD1 (6 bases). Germline values: CDR1 SEHNR, CDR2 FQNEAQ (reference sequence). This CDR3 is 14 amino acids long. V lost 4 bases to trimming and J lost 2 bases, with 11 bases between them. CDR3 residues: CASSSTGYNTEAFF. The CDR3 DNA reads TGTGCCAGCAGCTCCACAGGGTACAACACTGAAGCTTTCTTT.

This clone was recorded once. The chain employs TRBV27 and TRBJ1-6; 10 nucleotides match TRBD1. CDR1 MNHEY and CDR2 SMNVEV come from the germline V gene (reference sequence). The CDR3 totals 14 residues. The V and J ends lost 6 bases and 9 bases, in that order; junction bases with no gene match: 5. The CDR3 DNA follows: TGTGCCAGCAGCCGCGGACAGGGGGGTTCACCCCTCCACTTT. This gives the protein CASSRGQGGSPLHF.

This clone was counted a single time. This chain connects TRBV28 to TRBJ2-1; tentatively, D is TRBD2 (7 bases). Germline-derived CDR1 and CDR2 are MDHEN and SYDVKM. The CDR3 has 15 residues. Between the trimmed V and J ends, which lost 2 bases and 4 bases, there was a span of 12 bases. CDR3 DNA: TGTGCCAGCAGTTTAGGGGGGGCCATGTACAATGAGCAGTTCTTC. It specifies CASSLGGAMYNEQFF.

The chain uses TRBV28 and TRBJ2-1; D remains unclear. V was pared by 4 bases and J by 9 bases, with 16 bases between. The CDR3 is 14 residues long. Per germline, CDR1 MDHEN and CDR2 SYDVKM. CDR3 sequence reads: CASSYRSLLIEQFF. Here the CDR3 DNA reads TGTGCCAGCAGTTACCGGTCCTTGCTAATTGAGCAGTTCTTC.

This chain links TRBV27 with TRBJ2-5, with TRBD1 as a possible D gene (6 bases). CDR1 and CDR2 from the germline V gene are MNHEY and SMNVEV (reference sequence). V was cut by 4 bases and J by 5 bases, with 17 bases left in between. This CDR3 region has 15 residues. CDR3 coding DNA: TGTGCCAGCAGTTGGTCCCCCCTGGGGGCGGAGACCCAGTACTTC. Its translation: CASSWSPLGAETQYF.

This clone was counted a single time. The CDR3 reads CASSQESRYNSPLHF. The CDR3 DNA sequence: TGCGCCAGCAGCCAAGAATCCAGGTATAATTCACCCCTCCACTTT. The rearrangement joins TRBV4-1 to TRBJ1-6, with D unresolved. V was shortened by 0 bases and J by 4 bases, with 7 bases between the two germline ends. Germline loops: CDR1 MGHRA, CDR2 YSYEKL. This CDR3 has 15 amino acids.

This sequence joins TRBV19 and TRBJ1-2, with a weak D call TRBD1 (5 bases). Germline CDR1 reads LNHDA; CDR2 reads SQIVND (reference sequence). V was trimmed by 7 bases and J by 2 bases, leaving 17 bases between them. The CDR3 has 15 residues. The CDR3 spells CASTLWGETNYGYTF. In DNA, the CDR3 is TGTGCCAGTACCCTTTGGGGGGAAACCAACTATGGCTACACCTTC.

V usage is TRBV5-6 and J usage is TRBJ2-5; 12 bases agree with TRBD2. Germline V CDR1 and CDR2: SGHDT, YYEEEE. The CDR3 has 15 amino acids. V was pared by 4 bases and J by 0 bases, with 1 base of the junction left unmatched. The CDR3 region has the DNA TGTGCCAGCAGCCTAGCGGGGGGGCACCAAGAGACCCAGTACTTC. This codes for CASSLAGGHQETQYF.

V and J are TRBV7-9 and TRBJ2-1, with TRBD2 matching over 9 bases. Germline V CDR1 and CDR2: SEHNR, FQNEAQ (reference sequence). Trimming removed 8 bases from V and 8 bases from J; junction bases left unmatched: 7. The CDR3 contains 13 residues. The CDR3 here is CASFSSGAYEQFF. In DNA, the CDR3 is TGTGCCAGCTTCTCTAGCGGGGCGTATGAGCAGTTCTTC.

This clone has more than one count but fewer than ten. This chain joins TRBV6-4 and TRBJ1-1, with D possibly being TRBD1 (5 bases). The V gene lost 2 bases and the J gene lost 2 bases, with 9 bases spanning the gap. Germline-derived CDR1 and CDR2 are MRHNA and SNTAGT. This CDR3 has 14 residues. The CDR3 DNA sequence: TGTGCCAGCAGTGACGCAGGGTCCAACACTGAAGCTTTCTTT. It specifies CASSDAGSNTEAFF.